This section outlines one TCR beta chain sequence together with its context. The sample is drawn from a study of blood T cell repertoires in COVID-19. Profiling relied on immunoSEQ multiplex PCR, and the TCRdb table lists in-frame clones only, not all of them. The table includes about 81,000 clones, 91% detected once. There are 13 residues in the CDR3. V lost 6 bases, J lost 3 bases, and 11 bases lay in between. Germline CDR1 reads ENHRY; CDR2 reads SYGVKD. The chain links TRBV10-3 to TRBJ2-5; maybe TRBD2 (6 bases). The sequence was collected from a woman aged 45-59 years in a cohort sampled during active COVID-19. Sequencing was carried out using peripheral blood. CDR3 amino acids: CAIRRDSEETQYF. The CDR3 coding sequence is TGTGCCATCAGAAGGGACTCTGAAGAGACCCAGTACTTC.